This TCR beta chain was observed in a study of T-cell reconstitution after alpha-beta-depleted transplantation in children. The study's findings and limits: T-cell counts and diversity at one year following transplant were attributed mainly to newly produced T cells. It was reported that alpha-beta T cells came from several hundred expanded graft clones (about two months after transplant). TCRbeta diversity was high at day 60 in some patients (a result of surviving recipient T cells and thymic progenitors).

Preparation of the TCRbeta library was carried out with unique molecular identifiers. Via MiXCR, TCRdb re-called the PCR reads, giving one row per CDR3 protein. Altogether fewer than 550,000 distinct CDR3 sequences are present, 10% to 12% being singletons, with the ten largest covering roughly 15%. The CDR3 is 14 residues long. V trimming: 6 bases; J trimming: 1 base; junction bases outside the gene matches: 2. The germline CDR1 and CDR2 sequences are ENHRY and SYGVKD. Points on this clonotype: Antigen unknown.

This rearrangement joins TRBV10-3 to TRBJ1-5, with 8 positions matching TRBD1. Sequenced material: PBMCs, mostly from graft donor cells, taken 180 days after TCRalphabeta/CD19-depleted stem cell transplant. This sequence originates from a female patient younger than 10 who had a stem cell transplant for aplastic anemia, so the T cells may come from the graft donor. The CDR3 DNA is TGTGCCATCAGCGGACAGGGCAGCAATCAGCCCCAGCATTTT. This translates into CAISGQGSNQPQHF.